This T cell receptor (beta chain) came from a study of Graves' ophthalmopathy and Graves' hyperthyroidism. For this clonotype: This is likely a read error, given that the CDR3 carries no conserved phenylalanine or tryptophan at its end.

CDR3 size: 13 residues. The V gene's germline CDR1 is LNHDA and CDR2 SQIVND (reference sequence). The germline V and J ends were trimmed by 8 bases and 4 bases, with 12 bases remaining between them. RNA transcripts served as template for amplifying TCR beta CDR3 sequences. An opening RT-PCR round employed HTBI primers and preceded a second-round multiplex PCR. TCRdb passed the multiplex PCR reads through MiXCR, listing each CDR3 protein once. The table includes a few hundred thousand distinct CDR3 sequences, roughly 15% detected once. Researchers classed hyperthyroidism as stable given no ophthalmopathy within 18 months of follow-up.

The sequenced sample was peripheral blood. The TCR sequence derives from an adult woman with stable Graves' hyperthyroidism. This chain uses TRBV19 with TRBJ1-5, with D unresolved. DNA for the CDR3: TGTGCCAGTGCTTGGACGGGGAATCAGCCCCAGCATCTT. Residues: CASAWTGNQPQHL.